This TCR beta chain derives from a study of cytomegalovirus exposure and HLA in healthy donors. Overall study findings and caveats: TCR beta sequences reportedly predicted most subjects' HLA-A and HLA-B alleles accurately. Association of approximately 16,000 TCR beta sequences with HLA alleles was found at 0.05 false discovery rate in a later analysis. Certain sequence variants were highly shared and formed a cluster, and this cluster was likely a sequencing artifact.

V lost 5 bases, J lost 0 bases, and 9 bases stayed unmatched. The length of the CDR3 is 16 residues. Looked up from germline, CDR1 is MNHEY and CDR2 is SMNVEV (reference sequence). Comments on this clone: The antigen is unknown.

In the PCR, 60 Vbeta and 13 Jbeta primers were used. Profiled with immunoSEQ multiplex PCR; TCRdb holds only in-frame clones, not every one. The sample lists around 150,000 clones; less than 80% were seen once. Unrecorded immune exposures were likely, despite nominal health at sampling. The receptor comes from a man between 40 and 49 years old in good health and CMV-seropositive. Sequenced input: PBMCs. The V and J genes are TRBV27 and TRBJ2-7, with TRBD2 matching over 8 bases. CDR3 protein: CASSPSLAESSYEQYF. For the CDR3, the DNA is TGTGCCAGCAGTCCATCACTAGCGGAAAGCTCCTACGAGCAGTACTTC.